These T cell receptor beta chains were read from a single sample in a study of CD8+ T cells in alopecia areata. Only in-frame clones appear in the TCRdb table, and some are missing; sequencing was by immunoSEQ multiplex PCR. Of over 110,000 clones in the sample, 51% were seen once. Sequencing was performed on CD4+ T cells sorted from blood, taken at week 0. These receptors all stem from a human donor with alopecia areata. The CDR3 runs from the conserved cysteine through the conserved F or W. D genes are given only for firm matches. Clone size is shown for a subset of rows, as once, few, many or a class of expanded clone.

>13|TRBD1|TRBV29-1|TRBJ2-1|few
CSAPGQGGNEQFF
TGCAGCGCCCCAGGACAGGGAGGCAATGAGCAGTTCTTC
>13|-|TRBV7-3|TRBJ2-3|-
CASSLGRTDTQYF
TGTGCCAGCAGCTTAGGGAGGACAGATACGCAGTATTTT
>15|-|TRBV7-2|TRBJ2-5|-
CASSLFGGLSETQYF
TGTGCCAGCAGCCTTTTCGGAGGGCTATCGGAGACCCAGTACTTC
>15|-|TRBV5-1|TRBJ2-1|-
CASSLSAGPGNEQFF
TGCGCCAGCAGCTTGTCGGCAGGACCAGGGAATGAGCAGTTCTTC
>16|-|TRBV18|TRBJ2-1|-
CASSPNPGTRSNEQFF
TGTGCCAGCTCACCGAACCCCGGGACACGTAGCAATGAGCAGTTCTTC
>15|TRBD1|TRBV6-6|TRBJ1-1|-
CASVFRTGMNTEAFF
TGTGCCAGCGTCTTTCGGACAGGGATGAACACTGAAGCTTTCTTT
>16|-|TRBV7-9|TRBJ2-2|-
CASSLAPLLNTGELFF
TGTGCCAGCAGCCTTGCCCCGCTCCTAAACACCGGGGAGCTGTTTTTT
>13|-|TRBV7-9|TRBJ2-3|few
CASSPPVTDTQYF
TGTGCCAGCAGCCCACCCGTGACAGATACGCAGTATTTT
>14|-|TRBV2|TRBJ1-5|many
CASSGGPGNQPQHF
TGTGCCAGCAGTGGGGGCCCTGGGAATCAGCCCCAGCATTTT
>15|TRBD1|TRBV7-9|TRBJ1-1|-
CASSQGTGFNTEAFF
TGTGCCAGCAGCCAGGGGACAGGGTTCAACACTGAAGCTTTCTTT
>13|-|TRBV23-1|TRBJ1-2|-
CASSQSLLVGYTF
TGCGCCAGCAGTCAATCTTTGCTGGTTGGCTACACCTTC
>12|-|TRBV27|TRBJ2-1|-
CASPEPHNEQFF
TGTGCCTCCCCGGAACCACACAATGAGCAGTTCTTC
>12|-|TRBV30|TRBJ2-7|-
CAWSKGTYEQYF
TGTGCCTGGAGTAAGGGGACCTACGAGCAGTACTTC
>14|-|TRBV4-3|TRBJ1-2|-
CASSRGPEGYGYTF
TGCGCCAGCAGCAGGGGACCAGAAGGCTATGGCTACACCTTC
>11|-|TRBV28|TRBJ2-7|-
CASSSHYEQYF
TGTGCCAGCTCCTCCCACTACGAGCAGTACTTC
>15|TRBD2|TRBV9|TRBJ2-1|few
CASSVASGSVNEQFF
TGTGCCAGCAGCGTAGCAAGCGGGAGTGTCAATGAGCAGTTCTTC
>14|-|TRBV27|TRBJ1-2|-
CASSLTAARSGYTF
TGTGCCAGCAGTTTAACGGCAGCCCGAAGTGGCTACACCTTC
>14|-|TRBV4-3|TRBJ1-2|few
CASSQDRGTYGYTF
TGCGCCAGCAGCCAAGATCGGGGGACGTATGGCTACACCTTC
>13|TRBD1|TRBV7-2|TRBJ1-1|-
CASSLDRGGEAFF
TGTGCCAGCAGCTTGGACAGGGGTGGTGAAGCTTTCTTT
>15|TRBD1|TRBV28|TRBJ1-3|few
CASRADGTGGNTIYF
TGTGCCAGCAGGGCTGATGGGACAGGGGGAAACACCATATATTTT
>14|-|TRBV11-2|TRBJ1-5|-
CASSKAAGGQPQHF
TGTGCCAGCAGTAAGGCGGCGGGGGGCCAGCCCCAGCATTTT
>16|TRBD2|TRBV5-4|TRBJ2-5|-
CASSLLASGSKETQYF
TGTGCCAGCAGCTTGCTGGCTAGCGGGAGCAAAGAGACCCAGTACTTC
>15|-|TRBV7-2|TRBJ2-5|-
CASSSGIGSWETQYF
TGTGCCAGCAGCTCCGGGATCGGGTCATGGGAGACCCAGTACTTC
>15|-|TRBV5-1|TRBJ2-7|few
CASSFTSGDHYEQYF
TGCGCCAGCAGCTTTACTTCAGGGGATCACTACGAGCAGTACTTC